This is a list of T cell receptor beta chains from one sample in a study of shared clonotypes between healthy human individuals. The repertoire was sequenced with immunoSEQ multiplex PCR; TCRdb's copy has only in-frame clones and lacks some. This table has approximately 1.1 million clones, 70% to 80% appearing once. The sequenced sample was memory CD4+ T cells from PBMCs. The receptors were sampled from a man aged 18-30 years in good health. Some clones in this sample may be carry-over from other donors' samples. Each CDR3 is given with its conserved first and last residue. A D gene is named only where the DNA matches it firmly. Expanded clones are given a class, and other clones once, few, many or no size at all.

V gene	J gene	D gene	clone size	CDR3 DNA	CDR3 protein
TRBV2	TRBJ1-4	NA	NA	TGTGCCAGCAGATCCGGGCAGGACGGTGAAAAACTGTTTTTT	CASRSGQDGEKLFF
TRBV7-2	TRBJ2-2	TRBD2	many	TGTGCCAGCAGTCTCGTCCCCCCAGCGGGGCCTTATAACACCGGGGAGCTGTTTTTT	CASSLVPPAGPYNTGELFF
TRBV6-5	TRBJ2-3	NA	NA	TGTGCCAGCAGCCCGGGGACTTTCACAGATACGCAGTATTTT	CASSPGTFTDTQYF
TRBV11-1	TRBJ2-5	TRBD2	few	TGTGCCAGCAGCTTATCTAGCGGGAGATCTGAGACCCAGTACTTC	CASSLSSGRSETQYF
TRBV4-2	TRBJ1-5	NA	few	TGTGCCAGCAGCCGGGGCAGCAATCAGCCCCAGCATTTT	CASSRGSNQPQHF
TRBV10-1	TRBJ1-3	NA	NA	TGCGCCAGCAGCCTCTCATCTGGAAACACCATATATTTT	CASSLSSGNTIYF
TRBV29-1	TRBJ2-7	NA	NA	TGCAGCGTTAAGCGGAGCTCCTACGAGCAGTACTTC	CSVKRSSYEQYF
TRBV15	TRBJ1-2	NA	once	TGTGCCACCAGCAGGGACAGAATCTATGGCTACACCTTC	CATSRDRIYGYTF
TRBV7-2	TRBJ1-1	NA	once	TGTGCCAGCAGCTTAGGCGTGAGACTGAACACTGAAGCTTTCTTT	CASSLGVRLNTEAFF
TRBV5-4	TRBJ1-1	NA	once	TGTGCCAGCAGCCGTGGTGGGGTGGGCACTGAAGCTTTCTTT	CASSRGGVGTEAFF
TRBV19	TRBJ2-7	TRBD2	NA	TGTGCCAGTAGTATAGGTGCGGGAGGGTCCTACGAGCAGTACTTC	CASSIGAGGSYEQYF
TRBV7-2	TRBJ2-7	TRBD2	NA	TGTGCCAGCAGCTTAAGGCGGGAGGGACCCTACGAGCAGTACTTC	CASSLRREGPYEQYF
TRBV19	TRBJ2-6	NA	NA	TGTGCCAGTAGTATGCGGCAGGGGACCTCTGGGGCCAACGTCCTGACTTTC	CASSMRQGTSGANVLTF
TRBV25-1	TRBJ2-2	TRBD1	NA	TGTGCCAGCAGTGCACAGGGGGCCTCCGGGGAGCTGTTTTTT	CASSAQGASGELFF
TRBV6-5	TRBJ1-5	NA	NA	TGTGCCAGCAGTTACTCCGGACAGAGCAATCAGCCCCAGCATTTT	CASSYSGQSNQPQHF
TRBV2	TRBJ2-1	NA	NA	TGTGCCAGCAGCCTAGAGTCAGCCTTATCTGGGAATGAGCAGTTCTTC	CASSLESALSGNEQFF